This T cell receptor (beta chain) was profiled in a study of blood T cell repertoires in COVID-19. Original handling: Estimation of nucleated cell counts was performed using reference gene primer amplification. Some clones are missing from TCRdb's copy, which holds only in-frame ones; the method was immunoSEQ multiplex PCR. The V and J calls and clone size were taken over from that table, and D and trimming were inferred from the DNA. The table records 220,000 or so clones, approximately 84% of them present only once. V was trimmed by 0 bases and J by 8 bases, leaving 16 bases between them. The V gene's germline CDR1 is LGHNA and CDR2 YSLEER. The CDR3 length is 15 residues.

This chain joins TRBV4-3 and TRBJ1-1, with D possibly being TRBD1 (6 bases). Sequenced sample: peripheral blood. This sequence originates from a woman older than 75 with acute or convalescent COVID-19. The CDR3 bases are TGCGCCAGCAGCCAAGATGTAGGCAGGGGCGTGGAAGCTTTCTTT. Protein: CASSQDVGRGVEAFF.